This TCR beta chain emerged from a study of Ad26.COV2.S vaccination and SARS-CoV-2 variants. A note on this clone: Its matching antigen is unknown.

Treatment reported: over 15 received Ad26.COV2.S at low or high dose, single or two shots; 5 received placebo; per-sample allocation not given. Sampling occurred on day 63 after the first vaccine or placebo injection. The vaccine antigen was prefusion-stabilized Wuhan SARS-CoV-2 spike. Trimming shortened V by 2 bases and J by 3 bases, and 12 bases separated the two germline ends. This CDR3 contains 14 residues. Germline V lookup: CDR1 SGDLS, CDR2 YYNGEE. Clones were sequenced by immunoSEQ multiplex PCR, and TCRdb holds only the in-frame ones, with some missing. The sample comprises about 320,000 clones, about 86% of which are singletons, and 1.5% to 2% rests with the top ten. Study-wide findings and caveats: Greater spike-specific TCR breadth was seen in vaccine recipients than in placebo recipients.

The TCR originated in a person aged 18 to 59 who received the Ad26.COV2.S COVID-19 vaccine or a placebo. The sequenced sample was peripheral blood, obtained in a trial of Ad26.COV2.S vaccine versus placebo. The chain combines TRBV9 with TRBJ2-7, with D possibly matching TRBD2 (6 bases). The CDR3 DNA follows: TGTGCCAGCAGCGTGGACTACTGGGGCTACGAGCAGTACTTC. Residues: CASSVDYWGYEQYF.